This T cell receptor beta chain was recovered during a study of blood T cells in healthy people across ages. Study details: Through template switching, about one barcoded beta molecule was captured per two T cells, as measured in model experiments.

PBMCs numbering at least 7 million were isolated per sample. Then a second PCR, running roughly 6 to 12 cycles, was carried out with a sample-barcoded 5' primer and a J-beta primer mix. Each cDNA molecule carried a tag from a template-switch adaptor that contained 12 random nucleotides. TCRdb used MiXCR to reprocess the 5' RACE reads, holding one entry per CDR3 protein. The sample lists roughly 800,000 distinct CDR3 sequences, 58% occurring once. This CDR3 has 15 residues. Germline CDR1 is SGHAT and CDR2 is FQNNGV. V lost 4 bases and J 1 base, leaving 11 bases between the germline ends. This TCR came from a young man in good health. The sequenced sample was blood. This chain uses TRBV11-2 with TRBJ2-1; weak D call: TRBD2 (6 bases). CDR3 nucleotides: TGTGCCAGCAGCTATCAAGCGGGTTCCTACAATGAGCAGTTCTTC. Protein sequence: CASSYQAGSYNEQFF. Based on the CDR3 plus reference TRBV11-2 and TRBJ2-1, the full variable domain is EAGVAQSPRYKIIEKRQSVAFWCNPISGHATLYWYQQILGQGPKLLIQFQNNGVVDDSQLPKDRFSAERLKGVDSTLKIQPAKLEDSAVYLCASSYQAGSYNEQFFGPGTRLTVL.